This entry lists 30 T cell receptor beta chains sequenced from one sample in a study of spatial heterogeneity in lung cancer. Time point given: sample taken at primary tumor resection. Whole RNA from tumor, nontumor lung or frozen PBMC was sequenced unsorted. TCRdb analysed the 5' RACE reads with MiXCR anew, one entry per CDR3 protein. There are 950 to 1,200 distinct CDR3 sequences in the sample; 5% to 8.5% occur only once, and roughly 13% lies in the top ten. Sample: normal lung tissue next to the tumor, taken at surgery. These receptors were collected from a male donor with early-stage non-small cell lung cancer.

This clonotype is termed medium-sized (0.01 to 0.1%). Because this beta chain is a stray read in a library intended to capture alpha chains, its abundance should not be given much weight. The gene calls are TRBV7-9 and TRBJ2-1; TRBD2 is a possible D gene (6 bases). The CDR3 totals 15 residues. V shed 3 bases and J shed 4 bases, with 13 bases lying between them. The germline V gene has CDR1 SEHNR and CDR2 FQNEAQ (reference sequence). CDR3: CASSLGDGGYNEQFF. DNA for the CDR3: TGTGCCAGCAGCTTGGGGGACGGAGGGTACAATGAGCAGTTCTTC.

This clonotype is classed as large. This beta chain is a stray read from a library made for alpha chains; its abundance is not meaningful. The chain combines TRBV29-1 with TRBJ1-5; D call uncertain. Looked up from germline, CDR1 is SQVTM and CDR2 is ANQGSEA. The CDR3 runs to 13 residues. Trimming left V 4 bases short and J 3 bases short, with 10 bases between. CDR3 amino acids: CSVVIGPNQPQHF. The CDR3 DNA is TGCAGCGTTGTAATAGGGCCCAATCAGCCCCAGCATTTT. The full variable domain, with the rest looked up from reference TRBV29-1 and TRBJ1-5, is SAVISQKPSRDICQRGTSLTIQCQVDSQVTMMFWYRQQPGQSLTLIATANQGSEATYESGFVIDKFPISRPNLTFSTLTVSNMSPEDSSIYLCSVVIGPNQPQHFGDGTRLSIL.

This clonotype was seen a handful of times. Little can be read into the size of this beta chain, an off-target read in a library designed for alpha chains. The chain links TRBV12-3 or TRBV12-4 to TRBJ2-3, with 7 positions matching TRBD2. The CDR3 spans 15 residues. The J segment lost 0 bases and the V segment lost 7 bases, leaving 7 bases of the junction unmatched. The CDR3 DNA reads TGTGCCAGCACCTTCCGAGCGGGAAGCACAGATACGCAGTATTTT. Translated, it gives CASTFRAGSTDTQYF.

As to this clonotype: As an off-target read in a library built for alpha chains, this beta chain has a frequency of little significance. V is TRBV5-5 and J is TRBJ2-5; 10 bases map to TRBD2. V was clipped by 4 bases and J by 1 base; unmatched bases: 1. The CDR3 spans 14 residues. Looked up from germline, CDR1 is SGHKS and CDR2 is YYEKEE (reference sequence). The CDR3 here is CASSRLAGQETQYF. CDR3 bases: TGTGCCAGCAGCCGACTAGCGGGCCAAGAGACCCAGTACTTC.

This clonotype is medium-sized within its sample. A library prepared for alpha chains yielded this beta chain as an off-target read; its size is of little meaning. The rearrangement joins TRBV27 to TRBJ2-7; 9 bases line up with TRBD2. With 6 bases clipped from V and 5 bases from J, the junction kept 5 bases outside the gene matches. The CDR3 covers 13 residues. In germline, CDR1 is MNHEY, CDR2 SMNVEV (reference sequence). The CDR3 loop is CASSGTSHNEQYF. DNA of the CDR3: TGTGCCAGCAGCGGGACTAGCCACAACGAGCAGTACTTC.

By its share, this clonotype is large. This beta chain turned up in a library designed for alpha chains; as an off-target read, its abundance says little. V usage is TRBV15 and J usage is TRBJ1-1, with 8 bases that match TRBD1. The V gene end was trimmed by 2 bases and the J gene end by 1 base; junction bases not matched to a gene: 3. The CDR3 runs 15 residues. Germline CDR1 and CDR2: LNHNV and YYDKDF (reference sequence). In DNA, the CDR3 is TGTGCCACCAGCAGACAGGGGGCGAGGAACACTGAAGCTTTCTTT. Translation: CATSRQGARNTEAFF.

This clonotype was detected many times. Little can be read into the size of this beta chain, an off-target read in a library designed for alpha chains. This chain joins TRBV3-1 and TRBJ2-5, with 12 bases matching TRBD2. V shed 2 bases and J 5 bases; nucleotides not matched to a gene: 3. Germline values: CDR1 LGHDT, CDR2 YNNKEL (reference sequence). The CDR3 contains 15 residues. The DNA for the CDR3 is TGTGCCAGCAGCCAACTAGCGGGAGGGGGGGAGACCCAGTACTTC. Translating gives CASSQLAGGGETQYF.

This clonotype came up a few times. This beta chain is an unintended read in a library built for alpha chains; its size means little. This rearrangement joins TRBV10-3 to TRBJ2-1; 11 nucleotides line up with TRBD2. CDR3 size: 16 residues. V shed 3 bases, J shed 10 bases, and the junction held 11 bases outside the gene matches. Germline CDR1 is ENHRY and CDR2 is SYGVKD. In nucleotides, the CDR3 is TGTGCCATCAGTGAACTCACTAGCGGGAGTAGATCCGAGCAGTTCTTC. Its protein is CAISELTSGSRSEQFF.

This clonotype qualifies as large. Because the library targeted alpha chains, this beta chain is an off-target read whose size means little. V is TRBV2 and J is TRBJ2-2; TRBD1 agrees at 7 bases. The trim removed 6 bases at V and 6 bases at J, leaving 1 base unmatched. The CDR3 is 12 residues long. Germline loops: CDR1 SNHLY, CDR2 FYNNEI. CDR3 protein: CASRRGPGELFF. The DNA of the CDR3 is TGTGCCAGCAGAAGGGGGCCCGGGGAGCTGTTTTTT.

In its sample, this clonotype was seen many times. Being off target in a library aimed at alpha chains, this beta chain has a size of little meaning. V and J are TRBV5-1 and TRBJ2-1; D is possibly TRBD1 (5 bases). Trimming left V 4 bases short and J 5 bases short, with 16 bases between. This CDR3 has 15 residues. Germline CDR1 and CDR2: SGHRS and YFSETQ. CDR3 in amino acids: CASSLRQGGNNEQFF. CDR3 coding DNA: TGCGCCAGCAGCCTCCGGCAGGGTGGGAACAATGAGCAGTTCTTC.

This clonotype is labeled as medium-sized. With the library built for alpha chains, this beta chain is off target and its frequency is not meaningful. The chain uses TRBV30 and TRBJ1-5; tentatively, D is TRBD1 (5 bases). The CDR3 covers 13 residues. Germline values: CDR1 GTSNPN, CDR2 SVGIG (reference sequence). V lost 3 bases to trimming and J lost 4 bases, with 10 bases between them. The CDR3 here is CAWRGDGNQPQHF. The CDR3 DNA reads TGTGCCTGGAGGGGGGACGGGAATCAGCCCCAGCATTTT.

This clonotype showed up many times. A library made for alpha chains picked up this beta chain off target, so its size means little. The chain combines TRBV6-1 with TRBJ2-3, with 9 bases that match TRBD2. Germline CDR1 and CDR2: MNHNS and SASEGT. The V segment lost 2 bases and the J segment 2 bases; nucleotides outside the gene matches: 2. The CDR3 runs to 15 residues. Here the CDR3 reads CASSELAGSTDTQYF. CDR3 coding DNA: TGTGCCAGCAGTGAACTAGCGGGGTCCACAGATACGCAGTATTTT.

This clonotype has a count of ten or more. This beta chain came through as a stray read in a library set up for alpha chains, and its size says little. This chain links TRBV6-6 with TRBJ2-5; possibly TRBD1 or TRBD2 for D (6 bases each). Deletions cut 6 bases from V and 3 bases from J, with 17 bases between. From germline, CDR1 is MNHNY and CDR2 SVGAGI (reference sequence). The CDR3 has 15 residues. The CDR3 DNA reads TGTGCCAGCAGGGAGGGGCAGGGGAACAAAGAGACCCAGTACTTC. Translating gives CASREGQGNKETQYF.

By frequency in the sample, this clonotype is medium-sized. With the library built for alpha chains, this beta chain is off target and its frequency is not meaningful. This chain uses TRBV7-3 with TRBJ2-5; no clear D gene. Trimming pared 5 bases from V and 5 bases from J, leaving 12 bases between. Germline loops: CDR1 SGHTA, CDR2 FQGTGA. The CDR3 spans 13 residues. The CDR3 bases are TGTGCCAGCAGCCCCGTCCGTTCGGAGACCCAGTACTTC. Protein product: CASSPVRSETQYF.

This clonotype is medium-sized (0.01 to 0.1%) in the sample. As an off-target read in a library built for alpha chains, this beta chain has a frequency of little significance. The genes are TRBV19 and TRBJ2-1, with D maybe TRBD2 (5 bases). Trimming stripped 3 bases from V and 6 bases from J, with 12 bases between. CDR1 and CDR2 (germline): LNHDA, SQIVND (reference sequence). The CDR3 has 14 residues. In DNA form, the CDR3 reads TGTGCCAGTAGTATTCCAGCGGACCTCAATGAGCAGTTCTTC. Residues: CASSIPADLNEQFF.

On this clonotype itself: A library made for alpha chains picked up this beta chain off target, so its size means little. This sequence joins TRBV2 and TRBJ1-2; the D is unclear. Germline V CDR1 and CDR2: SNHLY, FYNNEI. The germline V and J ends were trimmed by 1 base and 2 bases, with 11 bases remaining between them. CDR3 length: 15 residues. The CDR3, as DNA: TGTGCCAGCAGTGAAGAGACATCTGCGAACTATGGCTACACCTTC. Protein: CASSEETSANYGYTF.

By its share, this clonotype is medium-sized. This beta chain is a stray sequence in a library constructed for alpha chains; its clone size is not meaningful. DNA for the CDR3: TGCGCCAGCAGCTCACAGGGGTCCTACGAGCAGTACTTC. Its translation is CASSSQGSYEQYF. This chain joins TRBV5-1 and TRBJ2-7; 7 bases match TRBD1. Germline V gene data show CDR1 as SGHRS and CDR2 as YFSETQ. V dropped 3 bases and J dropped 1; count of bases not matched to a gene: 1. There are 13 residues in the CDR3.

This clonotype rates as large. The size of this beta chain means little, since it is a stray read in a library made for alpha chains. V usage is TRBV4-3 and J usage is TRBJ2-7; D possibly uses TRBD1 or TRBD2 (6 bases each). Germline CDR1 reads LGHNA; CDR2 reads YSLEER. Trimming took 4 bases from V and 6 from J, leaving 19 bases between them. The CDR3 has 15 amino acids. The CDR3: CASSPSPGAGREQYF. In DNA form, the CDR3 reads TGCGCCAGCAGCCCCTCGCCGGGGGCGGGTCGCGAGCAGTACTTC.

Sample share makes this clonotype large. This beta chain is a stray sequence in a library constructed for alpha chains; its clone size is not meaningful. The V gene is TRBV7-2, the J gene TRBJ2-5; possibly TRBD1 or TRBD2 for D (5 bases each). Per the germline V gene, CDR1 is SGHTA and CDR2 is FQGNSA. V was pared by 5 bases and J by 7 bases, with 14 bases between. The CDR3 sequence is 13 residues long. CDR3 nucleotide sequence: TGTGCCAGCAGCCCGGGACGCAGCGGGACCCAGTACTTC. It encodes CASSPGRSGTQYF.

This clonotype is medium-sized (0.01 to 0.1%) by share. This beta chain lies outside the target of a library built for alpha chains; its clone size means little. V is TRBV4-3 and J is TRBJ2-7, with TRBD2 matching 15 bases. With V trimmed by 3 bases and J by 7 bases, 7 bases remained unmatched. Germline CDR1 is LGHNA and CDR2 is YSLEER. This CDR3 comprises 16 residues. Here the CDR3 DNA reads TGCGCCAGCAGCCATGGACTAGCGGGGGGGCGGGAAGAGCAGTACTTC. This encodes CASSHGLAGGREEQYF.

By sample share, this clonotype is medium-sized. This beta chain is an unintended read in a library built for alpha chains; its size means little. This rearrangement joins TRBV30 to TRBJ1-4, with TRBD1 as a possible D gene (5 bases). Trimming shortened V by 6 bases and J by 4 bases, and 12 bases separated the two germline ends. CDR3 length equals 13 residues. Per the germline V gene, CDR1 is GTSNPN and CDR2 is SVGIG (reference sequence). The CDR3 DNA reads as TGTGCCTGCGCGGGACGGATTAATGAAAAACTGTTTTTT. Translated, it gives CACAGRINEKLFF.

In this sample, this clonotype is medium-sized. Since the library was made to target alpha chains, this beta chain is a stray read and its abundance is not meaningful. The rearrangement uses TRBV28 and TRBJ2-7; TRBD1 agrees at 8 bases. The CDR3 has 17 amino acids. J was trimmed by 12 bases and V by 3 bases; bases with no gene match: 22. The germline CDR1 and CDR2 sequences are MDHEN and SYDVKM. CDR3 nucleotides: TGTGCCAGCAGTTTGACCCGCCCGGGACAGGCGTCCTCGCCAGGGTACTTC. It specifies CASSLTRPGQASSPGYF.

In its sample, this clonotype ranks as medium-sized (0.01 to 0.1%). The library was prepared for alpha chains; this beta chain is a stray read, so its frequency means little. The CDR3 region has the DNA TGTGCCAGCAGCGTTGGGGCAGGGGGCCGGTTGGAGACCCAGTACTTC. Translated, it gives CASSVGAGGRLETQYF. The chain recombines TRBV9 with TRBJ2-5, with TRBD1 identical over 8 bases. V lost 2 bases to trimming and J lost 5 bases; unmatched junction nucleotides: 11. CDR1 and CDR2 (germline): SGDLS, YYNGEE. CDR3 length: 16 amino acids.

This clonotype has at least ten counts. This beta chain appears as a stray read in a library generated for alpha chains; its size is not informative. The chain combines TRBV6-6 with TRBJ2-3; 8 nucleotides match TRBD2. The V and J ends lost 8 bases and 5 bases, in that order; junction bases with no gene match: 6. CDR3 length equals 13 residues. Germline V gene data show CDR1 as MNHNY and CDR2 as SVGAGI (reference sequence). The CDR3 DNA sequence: TGTGCCAGCTTCGGGGGGGCAATAGATACGCAGTATTTT. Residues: CASFGGAIDTQYF.

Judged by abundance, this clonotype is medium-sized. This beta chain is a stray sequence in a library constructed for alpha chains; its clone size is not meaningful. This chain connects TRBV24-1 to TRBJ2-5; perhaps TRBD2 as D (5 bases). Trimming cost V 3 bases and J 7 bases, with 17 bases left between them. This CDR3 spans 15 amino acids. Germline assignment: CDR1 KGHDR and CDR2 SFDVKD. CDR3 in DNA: TGTGCCACCAGTGATCCCGGACTCCCTGTCGGGACCCAGTACTTC. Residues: CATSDPGLPVGTQYF.

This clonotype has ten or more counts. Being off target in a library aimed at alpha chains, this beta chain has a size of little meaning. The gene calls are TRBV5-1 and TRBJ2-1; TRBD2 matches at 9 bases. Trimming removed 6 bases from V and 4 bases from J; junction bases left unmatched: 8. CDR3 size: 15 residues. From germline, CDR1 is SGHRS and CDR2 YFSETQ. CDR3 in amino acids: CASTPTSGPYNEQFF. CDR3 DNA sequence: TGCGCCAGCACCCCCACTAGCGGGCCATACAATGAGCAGTTCTTC.

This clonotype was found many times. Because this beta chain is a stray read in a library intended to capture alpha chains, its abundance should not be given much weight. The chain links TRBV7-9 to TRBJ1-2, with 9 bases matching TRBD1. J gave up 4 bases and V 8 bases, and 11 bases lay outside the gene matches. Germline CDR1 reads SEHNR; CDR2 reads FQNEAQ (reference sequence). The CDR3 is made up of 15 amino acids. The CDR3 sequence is CASLGSWTGAYGYTF. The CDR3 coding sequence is TGTGCCAGCCTGGGATCCTGGACAGGGGCCTATGGCTACACCTTC.

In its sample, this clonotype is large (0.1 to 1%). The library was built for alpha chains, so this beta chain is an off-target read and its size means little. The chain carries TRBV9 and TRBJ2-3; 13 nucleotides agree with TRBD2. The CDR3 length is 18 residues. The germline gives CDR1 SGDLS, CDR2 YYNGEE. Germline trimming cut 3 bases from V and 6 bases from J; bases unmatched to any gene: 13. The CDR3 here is CASSATGTSGGAADTQYF. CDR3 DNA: TGTGCCAGCAGCGCGACGGGAACTAGCGGGGGGGCAGCGGATACGCAGTATTTT.

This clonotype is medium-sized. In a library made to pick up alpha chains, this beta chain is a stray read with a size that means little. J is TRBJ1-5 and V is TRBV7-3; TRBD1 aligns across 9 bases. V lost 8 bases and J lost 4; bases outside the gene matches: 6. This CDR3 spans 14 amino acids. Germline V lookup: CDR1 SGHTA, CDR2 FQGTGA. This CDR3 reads CASLTGGRNQPQHF. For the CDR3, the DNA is TGTGCCAGCCTTACAGGGGGCAGGAATCAGCCCCAGCATTTT.

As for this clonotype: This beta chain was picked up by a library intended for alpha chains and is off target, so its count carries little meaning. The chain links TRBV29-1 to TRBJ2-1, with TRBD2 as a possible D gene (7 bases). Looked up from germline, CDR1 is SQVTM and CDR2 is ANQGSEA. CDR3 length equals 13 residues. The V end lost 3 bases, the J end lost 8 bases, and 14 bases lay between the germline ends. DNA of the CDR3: TGCAGCGTTGATGGGGGGGCAGGCGATGAGCAGTTCTTC. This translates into CSVDGGAGDEQFF.